The sequence of this T cell receptor beta chain was determined in a study of regulatory T cells in long-lasting Graves disease. Notes on the study in general: Persistent disease preferred TRBV28, TRBJ1-2 and TRBJ2-5.

The time point: newly diagnosed GD, antithyroid drugs for less than 3 months. Preparation of the TCR library used RNA extracted from PBMCs. A blood draw put nine milliliters of peripheral blood into EDTA tubes. V was pared by 4 bases and J by 5 bases, with 15 bases between. The CDR3 loop spans 14 amino acids. To make TCR beta libraries, researchers used iRepertoire HTBI primers and Arm-PCR of CDR3 regions. TCRdb itself ran the multiplex PCR reads through MiXCR, one entry per CDR3 protein. The repertoire holds 540,000 or so distinct CDR3 sequences, approximately 15% seen once, with roughly a tenth in the top ten. This clonotype was seen many times. Its antigen is unidentified. The same specimen was also included in a second study, on T cells in Graves' hyperthyroidism and ophthalmopathy. From that report: Most expanded thyroid clonotypes above 0.001 recurred in blood.

This specimen consisted of peripheral blood mononuclear cells (PBMCs), obtained at new diagnosis, from a patient treated with antithyroid drugs. The chain has TRBV12-3 or TRBV12-4 and TRBJ2-7; D is possibly TRBD2 (6 bases). The sequence was collected from a man in his thirties or forties with Graves disease. The CDR3 spells CASSSLAGKNEQYF. CDR3 nucleotide sequence: TGTGCCAGCAGTTCATTGGCGGGGAAGAACGAGCAGTACTTC.